Here is one T cell receptor beta chain with its context. What it binds is unknown. These data originate in a study of cytomegalovirus exposure and HLA in healthy donors. Study observations and caveats: In an earlier analysis, in 540 or so donors, most V segments appeared productive either ~87% or ~30% of the time.

The PCR had 60 Vbeta and 13 Jbeta primers. Measured with immunoSEQ multiplex PCR; TCRdb has only the in-frame clones, and not every one. Among tens of thousands of clones listed, about three fifths were seen once. The TCR was taken from a man between 25 and 39 years old in good health and CMV-seronegative. Input material: PBMCs.

The CDR3 DNA sequence: TGTGCCAGCAGCGTAGAAGACAGCCGGTCACCCCTCCACTTT. The encoded protein is CASSVEDSRSPLHF. The chain is built from TRBV9 and TRBJ1-6; possibly TRBD1 for D (5 bases). Looked up from germline, CDR1 is SGDLS and CDR2 is YYNGEE. Trimming left V 0 bases short and J 10 bases short, with 11 bases between. This CDR3 contains 14 residues. Full variable domain (outside the CDR3, taken from reference TRBV9 and TRBJ1-6): DSGVTQTPKHLITATGQRVTLRCSPRSGDLSVYWYQQSLDQGLQFLIQYYNGEERAKGNILERFSAQQFPDLHSELNLSSLELGDSALYFCASSVEDSRSPLHFGNGTRLTVT.